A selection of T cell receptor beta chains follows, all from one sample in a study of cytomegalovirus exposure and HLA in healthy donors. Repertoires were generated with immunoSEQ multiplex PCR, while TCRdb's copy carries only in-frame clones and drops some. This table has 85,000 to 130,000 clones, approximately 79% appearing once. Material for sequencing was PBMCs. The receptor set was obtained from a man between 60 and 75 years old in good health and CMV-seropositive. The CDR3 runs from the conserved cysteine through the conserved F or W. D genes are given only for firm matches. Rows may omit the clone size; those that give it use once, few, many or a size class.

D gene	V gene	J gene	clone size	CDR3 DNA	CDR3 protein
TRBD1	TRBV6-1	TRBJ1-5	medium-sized	TGTGCCAGCAGTGGGGGACAGGGGGGTCAGCCCCAGCATTTT	CASSGGQGGQPQHF
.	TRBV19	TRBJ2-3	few	TGTGCCAGTAGTAACCAGGGAACAGATACGCAGTATTTT	CASSNQGTDTQYF
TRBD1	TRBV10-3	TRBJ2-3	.	TGTGCCATCAGTGAGTTGCCAGGGACAGGTACGCAGTATTTT	CAISELPGTGTQYF
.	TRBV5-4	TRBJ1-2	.	TGTGCCAGCAGCTACTCCCGGGACACTAGAGGATATGGCTACACCTTC	CASSYSRDTRGYGYTF
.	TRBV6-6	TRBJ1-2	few	TGTGCCAGCAGTCCCCGGGGAGATGGCTACACCTTC	CASSPRGDGYTF
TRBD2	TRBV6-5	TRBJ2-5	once	TGTGCCAGCAGTCCGCCTAGCGGGGAAGAGACCCAGTACTTC	CASSPPSGEETQYF
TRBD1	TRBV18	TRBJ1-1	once	TGTGCCAGCTTTTACGACAGGGGGAACGCTGAAGCTTTCTTT	CASFYDRGNAEAFF
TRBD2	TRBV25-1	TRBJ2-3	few	TGTGCCAGCAGTGGAGCGGGGAGAACAGATACGCAGTATTTT	CASSGAGRTDTQYF
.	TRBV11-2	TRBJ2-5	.	TGTGCCAGCAGCCCTGGGAGCCCACAAGAGACCCAGTACTTC	CASSPGSPQETQYF
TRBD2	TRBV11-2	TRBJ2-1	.	TGTGCCAGCAGCTATAGCGGGGGGGAGAACAATGAGCAGTTCTTC	CASSYSGGENNEQFF
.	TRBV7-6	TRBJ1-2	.	TGTGCCAGCAGCTCCGGACTGGAGGGCGGCTACACCTTC	CASSSGLEGGYTF
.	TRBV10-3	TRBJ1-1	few	TGTGCCATCAGTGCCGGGACAAGTAACACTGAAGCTTTCTTT	CAISAGTSNTEAFF
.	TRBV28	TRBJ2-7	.	TGTGCCAGCAGCTCCGACAGCTACGAGCAGTACTTC	CASSSDSYEQYF
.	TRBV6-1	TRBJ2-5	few	TGTGCCAGCAGTGAAAGTGGGCGAAGGGGAGAGACCCAGTACTTC	CASSESGRRGETQYF
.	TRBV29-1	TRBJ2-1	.	TGCAGCGTTGATAAAAACTACAATGAGCAGTTCTTC	CSVDKNYNEQFF
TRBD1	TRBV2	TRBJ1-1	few	TGTGCCAGCAGACCAGAGACAGGGGGAGGTGAAGCTTTCTTT	CASRPETGGGEAFF
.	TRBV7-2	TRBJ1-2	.	TGTGCCAGCAGCCCCTTTCTAATACCTGCGGGTGGCTACACCTTC	CASSPFLIPAGGYTF
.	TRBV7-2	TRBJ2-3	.	TGTGCCAGCAGGCCCACTAGCCTGAGCACAGATACGCAGTATTTT	CASRPTSLSTDTQYF
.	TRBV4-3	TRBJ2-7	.	TGCGCCAGCAGCCAAGATAGGAGGAGCGAGCAGTACTTC	CASSQDRRSEQYF
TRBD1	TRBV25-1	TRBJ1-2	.	TGTGCCAGCAGTGAATCCAGGGGGGCGAACTATGGCTACACCTTC	CASSESRGANYGYTF
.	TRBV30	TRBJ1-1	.	TGTGCCTGGAAGGGGGGGAGGGACACTGAAGCTTTCTTT	CAWKGGRDTEAFF
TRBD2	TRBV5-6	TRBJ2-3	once	TGTGCCAGCAGCTTGGAACTAGCGGGGGCCACAGATACGCAGTATTTT	CASSLELAGATDTQYF
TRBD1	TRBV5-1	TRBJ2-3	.	TGCGCCAGCAGCGGGGGACAGGGTGAAGCAGATACGCAGTATTTT	CASSGGQGEADTQYF
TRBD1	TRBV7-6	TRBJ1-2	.	TGTGCCAGCAGCCCGCGACAGGGGGCGGACTATGGCTACACCTTC	CASSPRQGADYGYTF
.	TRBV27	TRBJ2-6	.	TGTGCCAGCATCCTCCTCCAGGGAAGGCGCTCTGGGGCCAACGTCCTGACTTTC	CASILLQGRRSGANVLTF
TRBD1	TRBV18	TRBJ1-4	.	TGTGCCAGCGCTGGGACAGGGGGAGAAAAACTGTTTTTT	CASAGTGGEKLFF
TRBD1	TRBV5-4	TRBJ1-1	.	TGTGCCAGCAGCCAGGGGGGAGGCACTGAAGCTTTCTTT	CASSQGGGTEAFF
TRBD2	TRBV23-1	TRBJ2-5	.	TGCGCCAGCAGTCAACGGACTAGTCTAAAGGAGACCCAGTACTTC	CASSQRTSLKETQYF
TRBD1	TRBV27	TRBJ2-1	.	TGTGCCAGCAGCGGGACAGGGGGTAATGAGCAGTTCTTC	CASSGTGGNEQFF
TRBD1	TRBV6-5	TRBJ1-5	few	TGTGCCAGCAGTACCCAACAGGGGGGAAATCAGCCCCAGCATTTT	CASSTQQGGNQPQHF
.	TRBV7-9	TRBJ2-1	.	TGTGCCAGCAGCTTAGGAGTAGCGGCGGACAATGAGCAGTTCTTC	CASSLGVAADNEQFF
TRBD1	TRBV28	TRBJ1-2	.	TGTGCCAGCAGTCCGTCCGGACAGGGATACTATGGCTACACCTTC	CASSPSGQGYYGYTF
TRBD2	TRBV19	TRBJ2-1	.	TGTGCCAGTAGTCCCCCCCCGGCGGGGGGGCCCAATGAGCAGTTCTTC	CASSPPPAGGPNEQFF
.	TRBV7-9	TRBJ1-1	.	TGTGCCAGCAGCTTATTAGTCCCCGTCACGGGGAACACTGAAGCTTTCTTT	CASSLLVPVTGNTEAFF
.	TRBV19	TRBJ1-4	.	TGTGCCAGTAGACAGGGAAGGGAAAAACTGTTTTTT	CASRQGREKLFF
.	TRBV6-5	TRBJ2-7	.	TGTGCCAGCAAAACAGGTACCTACGAGCAGTACTTC	CASKTGTYEQYF
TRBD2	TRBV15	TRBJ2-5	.	TGTGCCACCAGCAGACGGACTAGCGGGGGGGGAGAGACCCAGTACTTC	CATSRRTSGGGETQYF
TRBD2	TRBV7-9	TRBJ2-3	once	TGTGCCAGCATAAGGGCTAGCGGGGAAGCAGATACGCAGTATTTT	CASIRASGEADTQYF
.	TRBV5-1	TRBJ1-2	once	TGCGCCAGCAGCTTAACGGGAGTAGACTATGGCTACACCTTC	CASSLTGVDYGYTF
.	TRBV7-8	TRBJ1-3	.	TGTGCCAGCTGGACCGGGGGTTCCGGAAACACCATATATTTT	CASWTGGSGNTIYF
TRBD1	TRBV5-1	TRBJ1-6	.	TGCGCCAGCAGCTTGAGGGGACAGGTGTATAATTCACCCCTCCACTTT	CASSLRGQVYNSPLHF
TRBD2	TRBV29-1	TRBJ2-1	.	TGCAGCGTTGAACTAGCGGGGGGGGTCGGTGAGCAGTTCTTC	CSVELAGGVGEQFF
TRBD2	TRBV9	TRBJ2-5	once	TGTGCCAGCAGCGTAGGGGACGGGGGGGCCGGTGAGACCCAGTACTTC	CASSVGDGGAGETQYF
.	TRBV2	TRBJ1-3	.	TGTGCCAGTGGAGGACAGACCTCTGGAAACACCATATATTTT	CASGGQTSGNTIYF
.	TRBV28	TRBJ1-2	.	TGTGCCAGCAGTTCGCAGGGAGGGGACTATGGCTACACCTTC	CASSSQGGDYGYTF
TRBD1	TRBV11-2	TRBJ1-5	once	TGTGCCAGCAGCTTGACAGGGGGAGCCCAGCCCCAGCATTTT	CASSLTGGAQPQHF
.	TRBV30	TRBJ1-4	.	TGTGCCTGGACCCCTGGTTGGGGAGCTGAAAAACTGTTTTTT	CAWTPGWGAEKLFF
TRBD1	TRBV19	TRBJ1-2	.	TGTGCCAGTAGTGACGGGACAGGGGGCGACTATGGCTACACCTTC	CASSDGTGGDYGYTF
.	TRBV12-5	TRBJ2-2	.	TGTGCTAGTGGTTTAGGGGGGGCGAACACCGGGGAGCTGTTTTTT	CASGLGGANTGELFF
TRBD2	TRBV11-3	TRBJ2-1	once	TGTGCCAGCAGCTTAGGGACTAGCGGGGGTGAGCAGTTCTTC	CASSLGTSGGEQFF
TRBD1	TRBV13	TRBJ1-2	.	TGTGCCAGCAGCATGACAGGGGGAAAGGTTGGCTACACCTTC	CASSMTGGKVGYTF
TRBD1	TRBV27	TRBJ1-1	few	TGTGCCAGCAGTTTATTATCAACTTCCGGGACAGTGAACACTGAAGCTTTCTTT	CASSLLSTSGTVNTEAFF